The 6 T cell receptor beta chains in this list originate from one sample, sequenced in a study of shared clonotypes between healthy human individuals. Measured with immunoSEQ multiplex PCR; TCRdb has only the in-frame clones, and not every one. This sample has millions of clones; approximately 94% occur once, and the top ten carry over 0.12%. Sequencing used naive CD4+ T cells sorted from blood. Subset here: CD45RA+ positively selected. These TCRs come from a man aged 18 to 29 in good health.

Here the CDR3 DNA reads TGCGCCAGCAGCTTGACCTCAAACACTGAAGCTTTCTTT. This translates into CASSLTSNTEAFF. The chain employs TRBV5-1 and TRBJ1-1, with D uncertain. The CDR3 loop spans 13 amino acids. V lost 1 base and J lost 2, with 6 bases in between. Germline CDR1 is SGHRS and CDR2 is YFSETQ.

This clone was picked up one time. The gene calls are TRBV28 and TRBJ1-5, with a weak D call TRBD1 (6 bases). CDR1 MDHEN and CDR2 SYDVKM come from the germline V gene. The CDR3 is made up of 16 amino acids. The V end lost 4 bases, the J end lost 3 bases, and 16 bases lay between the germline ends. Written as DNA, the CDR3 is TGTGCCAGCAGTTCCGGACAGCCCACTTTCAATCAGCCCCAGCATTTT. It codes for CASSSGQPTFNQPQHF. Together with reference TRBV28 and TRBJ1-5, the CDR3 gives the full variable domain: DVKVTQSSRYLVKRTGEKVFLECVQDMDHENMFWYRQDPGLGLRLIYFSYDVKMKEKGDIPEGYSVSREKKERFSLILESASTNQTSMYLCASSSGQPTFNQPQHFGDGTRLSIL.

The chain uses TRBV19 and TRBJ2-2; 9 bases align to TRBD1. Germline CDR1 and CDR2: LNHDA and SQIVND (reference sequence). The trim removed 6 bases at V and 7 bases at J, leaving 12 bases unmatched. This CDR3 is 16 amino acids long. The CDR3 spells CASRPQGADKGGELFF. The CDR3 DNA reads TGTGCCAGTAGACCACAGGGGGCTGATAAGGGCGGGGAGCTGTTTTTT. Combining the CDR3 with reference TRBV19 and TRBJ2-2 gives the whole variable domain DGGITQSPKYLFRKEGQNVTLSCEQNLNHDAMYWYRQDPGQGLRLIYYSQIVNDFQKGDIAEGYSVSREKKESFPLTVTSAQKNPTAFYLCASRPQGADKGGELFFGEGSRLTVL.

This clone was recorded only once. V gene TRBV10-3 combines with J gene TRBJ2-2; unclear D gene. Germline V lookup: CDR1 ENHRY, CDR2 SYGVKD. The V gene lost 0 bases and the J gene lost 3 bases, with 8 bases spanning the gap. The CDR3 has 15 amino acids. Here the CDR3 DNA reads TGTGCCATCAGTGAGTCGAACGGGTACACCGGGGAGCTGTTTTTT. Translated: CAISESNGYTGELFF.

This clone occurred a few times. This chain connects TRBV11-2 to TRBJ2-7; D gene ambiguous. V dropped 1 base and J dropped 2 bases, with 9 bases sitting between them. The CDR3 consists of 14 residues. Per the germline V gene, CDR1 is SGHAT and CDR2 is FQNNGV. CDR3 residues: CASSLGLNTYEQYF. The CDR3 coding sequence is TGTGCCAGCAGCTTAGGTCTAAATACCTACGAGCAGTACTTC.

The chain couples TRBV30 to TRBJ2-5; D is undetermined. Germline V gene data show CDR1 as GTSNPN and CDR2 as SVGIG (reference sequence). The CDR3 extends over 12 amino acids. The germline V and J ends were trimmed by 3 bases and 3 bases, with 8 bases remaining between them. In DNA, the CDR3 is TGTGCCTGGAGGGCCTCAAAAGAGACCCAGTACTTC. This codes for CAWRASKETQYF.